These 8 T cell receptor beta chains originate from one sample sequenced in a study of human CD8 memory T cell subsets. Preparation of the TCR beta libraries relied on UMI-labeled 5' RACE. TCRdb re-analyzed the 5' RACE reads; it lists each CDR3 protein once, without DNA. The sample data list 9,000 to 13,000 distinct CDR3 sequences. What was sequenced was CD8+ stem-like memory T cells (TSCM and TCM) sorted from PBMCs. Subset specified: stem-like memory CD8 T cells (TSTEM), CCR7+ PD-1- TIGIT-. The receptors here all came from a human donor in good health.

The CDR3: CASRNSRDTNNEQFF. The V gene is TRBV9, the J gene TRBJ2-1; the TRBD1 assignment by TCRdb is unverifiable without DNA. Germline-derived CDR1 and CDR2 are SGDLS and YYNGEE. The CDR3 extends over 15 amino acids.

The CDR3 sequence is CASSSLGRETYNEQFF. The rearrangement uses TRBV28 and TRBJ2-1; TCRdb picks TRBD1, but there is no DNA to check that call. The V gene's germline CDR1 is MDHEN and CDR2 SYDVKM. This CDR3 is 16 amino acids long.

V gene TRBV3-1 combines with J gene TRBJ2-2; the TCRdb call, TRBD2, lacks DNA for checking. Germline loops: CDR1 LGHDT, CDR2 YNNKEL (reference sequence). This CDR3 contains 15 residues. The CDR3 loop is CASSQDGTSHGELFF.

The chain has TRBV29-1 and TRBJ2-3; the D call of TRBD2 rests on TCRdb alone, since no DNA is present to check it. This CDR3 has 16 residues. CDR1 and CDR2 (germline): SQVTM, ANQGSEA. CDR3 residues: CSVEDPTASGTDTQYF.

J is TRBJ2-1 and V is TRBV7-9. The V gene's germline CDR1 is SEHNR and CDR2 FQNEAQ (reference sequence). The CDR3 contains 16 residues. The CDR3 protein is CASSLVGQGSYNEQFF.

The CDR3 loop reads CASSLGLRDYEQYF. The genes are TRBV5-6 and TRBJ2-7; absent DNA, TCRdb's TRBD1 call cannot be checked. The V gene's germline CDR1 is SGHDT and CDR2 YYEEEE. This CDR3 spans 14 amino acids.

According to its frequency, this clonotype is medium-sized. The gene calls are TRBV2 and TRBJ1-2. CDR3 length: 13 residues. In germline, CDR1 is SNHLY, CDR2 FYNNEI. This CDR3 is CASSESSRIGYTF.

The V gene is TRBV12-5, the J gene TRBJ2-2; the D call from TCRdb, TRBD1, cannot be confirmed without DNA. CDR1 LGHNT and CDR2 FRNRAP come from the germline V gene. This CDR3 is built from 15 residues. The CDR3 sequence: CASSGQGGNTGELFF.